Following are 7 T cell receptor beta chains from one sample sequenced in a study of blood T cell repertoires in COVID-19. Sequenced by immunoSEQ multiplex PCR; TCRdb stores in-frame clones only, minus some. Of about 520,000 clones listed, approximately 83% are singletons. What was sequenced was peripheral blood. These TCRs come from a human donor in a cohort sampled during active COVID-19.

This clone was counted a few times. The genes are TRBV5-4 and TRBJ2-3, with D perhaps matching TRBD2 (5 bases). This CDR3 has 14 residues. CDR1 SGHNT and CDR2 YYREEE come from the germline V gene (reference sequence). Trimming left V 1 base short and J 2 bases short, with 8 bases between. The CDR3 here is CASSLLAFTDTQYF. The CDR3 DNA sequence: TGTGCCAGCAGCTTGTTAGCGTTCACAGATACGCAGTATTTT.

J is TRBJ2-3 and V is TRBV5-4, with 9 bases identical to TRBD2. Germline trimming cut 4 bases from V and 3 bases from J; bases unmatched to any gene: 9. The CDR3 is 16 amino acids. Per germline, CDR1 SGHNT and CDR2 YYREEE (reference sequence). CDR3 sequence (DNA): TGTGCCAGCAGCCCCCAGGTAGCGGGAGTTACAGATACGCAGTATTTT. The encoded protein is CASSPQVAGVTDTQYF.

The chain carries TRBV5-1 and TRBJ2-5; 9 nucleotides line up with TRBD2. V lost 1 base, J lost 4 bases, and 8 bases stayed unmatched. Germline V gene data show CDR1 as SGHRS and CDR2 as YFSETQ. The CDR3 extends over 16 amino acids. CDR3 in DNA: TGCGCCAGCAGCTTGTACCCGGGACTAGCTGGAGAGACCCAGTACTTC. It is translated as CASSLYPGLAGETQYF.

The chain is built from TRBV29-1 and TRBJ2-1, with a tentative D call TRBD2 (5 bases). Trimming pared 3 bases from V and 8 bases from J, leaving 17 bases between. Germline V gene sequence: CDR1 SQVTM, CDR2 ANQGSEA. The CDR3 length is 14 residues. CDR3 DNA sequence: TGCAGCGTTGATGGAGCGGTTTCCACCCATGAGCAGTTCTTC. Protein sequence: CSVDGAVSTHEQFF.

The rearrangement joins TRBV3-1 (or the pseudogene TRBV3-2) to TRBJ2-2, with a weak D call TRBD1 (6 bases). The CDR3 runs to 17 residues. Trimming took 4 bases from V and 9 from J, leaving 24 bases between them. CDR1 is LGHDT, CDR2 YNNKEL, per germline (reference sequence). The CDR3 sequence is CASSPISGGRGFRELFF. CDR3 bases: TGTGCCAGCAGCCCAATTTCTGGGGGTAGGGGGTTCCGGGAGCTGTTTTTT.

The V and J genes are TRBV30 and TRBJ2-1; TRBD2 matches 9 bases. Unmatched junction bases numbered 11, after V lost 5 bases and J lost 12 bases. The CDR3 consists of 13 residues. CDR1 GTSNPN and CDR2 SVGIG come from the germline V gene (reference sequence). The CDR3 bases are TGTGCCTGGTGGGGGCTAGCGGGAAGGGGGCAGTTCTTC. Translated, it gives CAWWGLAGRGQFF.

V is TRBV5-6 and J is TRBJ2-7; 7 bases agree with TRBD1. The CDR3 spans 14 residues. The germline V gene encodes CDR1 SGHDT and CDR2 YYEEEE. Trimming removed 4 bases from V and 6 bases from J; junction bases left unmatched: 10. In nucleotides, the CDR3 is TGTGCCAGCAGCCAATTGACAGGGTCGGTCGAGCAGTACTTC. Encoded protein: CASSQLTGSVEQYF.